This T cell receptor (beta chain) was sequenced during a study of shared clonotypes between healthy human individuals. Whole-study results and caveats: Generation probabilities of non-shared clonotypes were lower (relative to those shared by all four donors). Four donors held about 5% of naive CD4 clonotypes in common. Larger estimated richness was generally seen in naive subsets than in memory subsets.

About this clone: Its antigen is not identified.

Clones were read by immunoSEQ multiplex PCR, and TCRdb kept only the in-frame ones, dropping some. This table holds some 2,500,000 clones, under 95% found once. The study drew all its donors from Caucasian adults living in Nashville, Tennessee. The sequence came from a young man in good health. Some clones in this sample may be carry-over from other donors' samples. Sample: naive CD4+ T cells from PBMCs. Subset noted: CD45RA+ positively selected.

CDR3 nucleotide sequence: TGTGCCTGGACGGACCAGGGACAGGGGCGACAGCCCCAGCATTTT. Its translation is CAWTDQGQGRQPQHF. The gene calls are TRBV30 and TRBJ1-5; the match to TRBD1 covers 10 bases. This CDR3 is 15 amino acids long. The V and J ends lost 4 bases and 7 bases, in that order; junction bases with no gene match: 10. The germline V gene has CDR1 GTSNPN and CDR2 SVGIG (reference sequence).